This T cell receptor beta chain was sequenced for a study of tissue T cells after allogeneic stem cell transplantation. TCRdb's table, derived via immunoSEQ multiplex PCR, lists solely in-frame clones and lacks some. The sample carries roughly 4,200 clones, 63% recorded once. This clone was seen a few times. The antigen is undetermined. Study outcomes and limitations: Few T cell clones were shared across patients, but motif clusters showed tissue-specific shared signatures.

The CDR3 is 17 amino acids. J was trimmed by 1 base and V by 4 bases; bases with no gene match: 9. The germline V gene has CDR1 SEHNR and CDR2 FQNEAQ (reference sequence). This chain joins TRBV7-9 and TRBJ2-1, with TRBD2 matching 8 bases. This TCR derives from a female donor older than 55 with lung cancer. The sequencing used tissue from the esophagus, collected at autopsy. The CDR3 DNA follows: TGTGCCAGCAGCTCCACCTCGGGACTAGGGTCCTACAATGAGCAGTTCTTC. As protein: CASSSTSGLGSYNEQFF.